The clone carrying this T cell receptor beta chain has ten or more counts. Its antigen is not identified. RNA transcripts provided the source from which TCR beta CDR3 regions were amplified. TCR CDR3 underwent first-round RT-PCR with the HTBI primer set. Each CDR3 protein gets one entry after TCRdb re-called the multiplex PCR reads with MiXCR. This repertoire shows about 590,000 distinct CDR3 sequences, 14% found once; its top ten account for 6.5% to 9%. This specimen comes from a study of T cells in Graves' hyperthyroidism and ophthalmopathy. Study findings and constraints: Ophthalmopathy, which appeared later, was predicted by the model a median 6.5 months before onset.

This TCR was sampled from a woman aged 18-29 years with Graves' ophthalmopathy. Input material: blood.

CDR3 nucleotides: TGTGCCAGCAGCTTGAAGTGGGAGCAGTTCTTC. As protein: CASSLKWEQFF. This chain links TRBV5-6 with TRBJ2-1, with D hard to call. V lost 1 base and J lost 10, with 6 bases in between. The CDR3 extends over 11 amino acids. Germline values: CDR1 SGHDT, CDR2 YYEEEE.